This is a list of T cell receptor beta chains from one sample in a study of blood T cell repertoires in COVID-19. Generated by immunoSEQ multiplex PCR, the TCRdb table keeps only in-frame clones and is missing some. The data contain 150,000 or so clones, about 73% of them singletons. Sequenced sample: peripheral blood. The receptors come from a man older than 75 with acute or convalescent COVID-19. Both conserved end residues are part of each CDR3. A D gene is named only where the DNA matches it firmly. Clone size is not always given. Where it is, it says once, few, many or a class for expanded clones.

>TRBD1|.|TRBJ2-3|TRBV5-5|15
TGTGCCAGCAGCATTAGGACAGGGTCCAGAGATACGCAGTATTTT
CASSIRTGSRDTQYF
>.|once|TRBJ2-6|TRBV5-8|16
TGTGCCAGCAGCCCGAGGTGGGGAGCAGGGGCCAACGTCCTGACTTTC
CASSPRWGAGANVLTF
>.|.|TRBJ1-1|TRBV5-1|16
TGCGCCAGCAGCGCTGGGGGGGTCAGCATGAACACTGAAGCTTTCTTT
CASSAGGVSMNTEAFF
>TRBD1|.|TRBJ2-3|TRBV7-2|17
TGTGCCAGCAGCCCCGGGACAGGGGGTCTTGGCACAGATACGCAGTATTTT
CASSPGTGGLGTDTQYF
>TRBD2|.|TRBJ2-1|TRBV5-1|15
TGCGCCAGCAGCTTAAGCGGGGGCGAGTACAATGAGCAGTTCTTC
CASSLSGGEYNEQFF
>.|.|TRBJ1-2|TRBV18|16
TGTGCCAGCTCACCACGGGACACCCAGGGTAGAGCTGGCTACACCTTC
CASSPRDTQGRAGYTF
>TRBD2|.|TRBJ2-5|TRBV11-3|15
TGTGCCAGCAGCTTAGACGGCGGGGGGGTTGAGACCCAGTACTTC
CASSLDGGGVETQYF
>.|.|TRBJ1-3|TRBV30|15
TGTGCCTGGAGTTGGGGGGGCAGAGGCGGAAACACCATATATTTT
CAWSWGGRGGNTIYF
>TRBD1|.|TRBJ2-3|TRBV5-1|15
TGCGCCAGCAGCCACCGGACAGGGGTTGTAGATACGCAGTATTTT
CASSHRTGVVDTQYF
>.|.|TRBJ1-5|TRBV25-1|14
TGTGCCAGCAGTGAATGGAGGGGTAGTCAGCCCCAGCATTTT
CASSEWRGSQPQHF
>.|few|TRBJ1-1|TRBV4-2|13
TGTGCCAGCAGCCATGCGGGAAACACTGAAGCTTTCTTT
CASSHAGNTEAFF
>.|.|TRBJ1-6|TRBV6-5|13
TGTGCCAGCAGCTCTGCAACCGGTTCACCCCTCCACTTT
CASSSATGSPLHF
>TRBD1|.|TRBJ1-5|TRBV19|13
TGTGCCAGTGCGGACAGGGCAGGACAGCCCCAGCATTTT
CASADRAGQPQHF
>TRBD1|.|TRBJ2-2|TRBV4-2|13
TGTGCCAGCTCCGGACAGGGCACCGGGGAGCTGTTTTTT
CASSGQGTGELFF
>TRBD1|.|TRBJ1-1|TRBV6-5|12
TGTGCCAGCAATCTAGACAGGGGGCAGGCTTTCTTT
CASNLDRGQAFF
>.|.|TRBJ1-3|TRBV7-8|15
TGTGCCAGCAGCACAGGAACCAGCTCTGGAAACACCATATATTTT
CASSTGTSSGNTIYF
>.|.|TRBJ2-3|TRBV2|14
TGTGCCAGCAGTGCGGACTTAAACACAGATACGCAGTATTTT
CASSADLNTDTQYF
>TRBD1|.|TRBJ2-3|TRBV6-2/TRBV6-3|16
TGTGCCAGCAGTTACTCTGGGACAGGGAGCACAGATACGCAGTATTTT
CASSYSGTGSTDTQYF
>TRBD2|.|TRBJ2-3|TRBV4-2|16
TGTGCCAGCAGCTCGCGACTAGCGGGGGAATCAGATACGCAGTATTTT
CASSSRLAGESDTQYF
>.|few|TRBJ2-3|TRBV5-1|14
TGCGCCAGCAGCTTCGGACAGTTCACAGATACGCAGTATTTT
CASSFGQFTDTQYF
>.|once|TRBJ2-2|TRBV28|16
TGTGCCAGCAGTTCCTATACGGGGGCGAACACCGGGGAGCTGTTTTTT
CASSSYTGANTGELFF
>.|.|TRBJ1-6|TRBV5-5|16
TGTGCCAGCAGTCTCACAGGGCGCTCCTATAATTCACCCCTCCACTTT
CASSLTGRSYNSPLHF
>.|few|TRBJ1-2|TRBV2|13
TGTGCCAGCAGTGTTCCGGTTGTGAGTGGCTACACCTTC
CASSVPVVSGYTF
>.|.|TRBJ1-6|TRBV2|18
TGTGCCAGCAGCGGCGACAGGCTAGGTAGCTCCTATAATTCACCCCTCCACTTT
CASSGDRLGSSYNSPLHF
>.|.|TRBJ1-5|TRBV21-1|19
.
CASSKVGTGNYHSNQPQHF
>TRBD1|.|TRBJ1-1|TRBV4-1|15
TGCGCCAGCAGCCACCGGGACAGGATGAACACTGAAGCTTTCTTT
CASSHRDRMNTEAFF
>TRBD1|.|TRBJ1-1|TRBV19|17
TGTGCCAGTAGTCTACGACAGGGGGCGTATCGGAACACTGAAGCTTTCTTT
CASSLRQGAYRNTEAFF
>.|.|TRBJ2-3|TRBV3-1/TRBV3-2|16
TGTGCCAGCAGCCAAGATCGCCAGTCTAGCACAGATACGCAGTATTTT
CASSQDRQSSTDTQYF
>TRBD1|.|TRBJ1-5|TRBV6-6|13
TGTGCCAGCAGTCCCGACAGGGCAAGGCCCCAGCATTTT
CASSPDRARPQHF
>TRBD2|few|TRBJ2-2|TRBV11-1|16
TGTGCCAGCACCCCGACGGGGCGGGGGGCCACCGGGGAGCTGTTTTTT
CASTPTGRGATGELFF
>.|.|TRBJ1-5|TRBV6-5|13
TGTGCCAGCACCTCCCTGGAGGATCAGCCCCAGCATTTT
CASTSLEDQPQHF
>.|.|TRBJ2-5|TRBV5-5|13
TGTGCCAGCAGACGGGGGGCTCAAGAGACCCAGTACTTC
CASRRGAQETQYF
>.|.|TRBJ1-2|TRBV2|13
TGTGCCAGCAGGAGGACAACGAACTATGGCTACACCTTC
CASRRTTNYGYTF
>.|.|TRBJ1-4|TRBV11-2|16
TGTGCCAGCAGCCGGTTACAGGGTACGGTCGATGAAAAACTGTTTTTT
CASSRLQGTVDEKLFF
>TRBD1|few|TRBJ1-2|TRBV7-2|15
TGTGCCAGCAGCTTAGACAACAGGGGGCGCGAAGGCTACACCTTC
CASSLDNRGREGYTF
>.|.|TRBJ1-2|TRBV11-3|14
TGTGCCAGCAGCTTAGATGGCAGGGGAAGGGGCTACACCTTC
CASSLDGRGRGYTF
>.|.|TRBJ2-4|TRBV19|17
TGTGCCAGTAGTATTCTATCAGGGATGATAGCCAAAAACATTCAGTACTTC
CASSILSGMIAKNIQYF
>TRBD1|.|TRBJ2-6|TRBV5-8|15
TGTGCCAGCAGCTTACGGACAGGGCCGGCCAACGTCCTGACTTTC
CASSLRTGPANVLTF
>TRBD1|.|TRBJ1-1|TRBV5-4|14
TGTGCCAGCAGCTGGACAGGGGTGGACACTGAAGCTTTCTTT
CASSWTGVDTEAFF
>.|.|TRBJ2-5|TRBV9|14
TGTGCCAGCAGCGTAGGCGGCTCGGGGGAGACCCAGTACTTC
CASSVGGSGETQYF
>TRBD2|few|TRBJ2-1|TRBV7-9|12
TGTGCCAGCAGCCGGACTAGCGGGGAGCAGTTCTTC
CASSRTSGEQFF
>.|.|TRBJ1-1|TRBV7-9|14
TGTGCCAGCACTAAAGACGGGGTGAACACTGAAGCTTTCTTT
CASTKDGVNTEAFF
>.|.|TRBJ1-5|TRBV28|16
TGTGCCAGCAGTACTGCCGGGACAAACTCGAATCAGCCCCAGCATTTT
CASSTAGTNSNQPQHF
>.|.|TRBJ1-2|TRBV5-8|13
TGTGCCAGCAGCTTGGCGGGGGTGTATGGCTACACCTTC
CASSLAGVYGYTF
>TRBD1|.|TRBJ2-1|TRBV5-6|15
TGTGCCAGCAGCTTGGCGGACAGGGATGGTAATGAGCAGTTCTTC
CASSLADRDGNEQFF